The 3 T cell receptor beta chains presented below share a single source sample, sequenced in a study of cytomegalovirus exposure and HLA in healthy donors. The PCR contained 60 Vbeta and 13 Jbeta primers. TCRdb's table, derived via immunoSEQ multiplex PCR, lists solely in-frame clones and lacks some. The sample has approximately 140,000 clones, approximately 84% seen once. The source material was PBMCs. The receptors derive from a woman in her thirties or forties in good health and CMV-seronegative.

CDR3 DNA: TGTGCCACGGGACAGGGAAGCAATGAGCAGTTCTTC. This translates into CATGQGSNEQFF. V and J are TRBV28 and TRBJ2-1, with TRBD1 identical over 9 bases. Losses at the gene ends were 10 bases for V and 6 bases for J; bases not matched to a gene: 4. The CDR3 length is 12 residues. The V gene's germline CDR1 is MDHEN and CDR2 SYDVKM.

The chain is built from TRBV7-2 and TRBJ1-5, with TRBD1 matching 12 bases. The V gene's germline CDR1 is SGHTA and CDR2 FQGNSA. The CDR3 runs 18 residues. V trimming: 3 bases; J trimming: 2 bases; junction bases outside the gene matches: 8. The CDR3: CASSFRPGQGARNQPQHF. CDR3 coding DNA: TGTGCCAGCAGCTTCAGACCGGGACAGGGGGCGCGCAATCAGCCCCAGCATTTT.

V is TRBV11-3 and J is TRBJ2-7, with D tentatively TRBD2 (6 bases). Trimming stripped 1 base from V and 8 bases from J, with 15 bases between. The CDR3 is 14 amino acids. Germline CDR1 and CDR2: SGHNT and YENEEA. CDR3 sequence (DNA): TGTGCCAGCAGCTTAGGGAGGGGCAACCCCCAGCAGTACTTC. It specifies CASSLGRGNPQQYF.